What follows are 12 T cell receptor beta chains derived from one specimen sequenced in a study of control samples from healthy donors and cancer patients. Libraries were prepared by immunoSEQ multiplex PCR; TCRdb keeps only in-frame clonotypes and omits some of them. Of about 120,000 clones listed, about 94% are singletons. Specimen: blood. The receptors derive from a man aged 25 to 45 in good health.

The chain recombines TRBV9 with TRBJ1-2; D is ambiguous. CDR3 length equals 14 residues. The V gene lost 4 bases and the J gene lost 0 bases, with 10 bases spanning the gap. Germline values: CDR1 SGDLS, CDR2 YYNGEE. The CDR3 bases are TGTGCCAGCAGCCCTTCCATTACTAACTATGGCTACACCTTC. Translated, it gives CASSPSITNYGYTF.

The chain carries TRBV6-5 and TRBJ2-1; 7 nucleotides agree with TRBD1. V was pared by 7 bases and J by 0 bases, with 3 bases of the junction left unmatched. Germline assignment: CDR1 MNHEY and CDR2 SVGAGI. CDR3 length equals 14 residues. CDR3 DNA sequence: TGTGCCAGCACCGGGACAGACTCCTACAATGAGCAGTTCTTC. This encodes CASTGTDSYNEQFF.

The chain uses TRBV4-1 and TRBJ1-1; the D gene is possibly TRBD1 (6 bases). Trimming left V 4 bases short and J 0 bases short, with 9 bases between. This CDR3 region has 14 residues. CDR1 MGHRA and CDR2 YSYEKL come from the germline V gene. This chain's CDR3 is CASSPGAMNTEAFF. CDR3 in DNA: TGCGCCAGCAGCCCAGGGGCTATGAACACTGAAGCTTTCTTT.

This chain connects TRBV4-3 to TRBJ2-7; 10 bases are a match to TRBD1. The CDR3 spans 14 residues. Trimming at V came to 4 bases and at J to 3 bases, leaving 3 bases not matched to a gene. Germline V gene lookup returns CDR1 LGHNA and CDR2 YSLEER. This chain's CDR3 is CASSPGTGVYEQYF. The CDR3 region has the DNA TGCGCCAGCAGCCCCGGGACAGGGGTCTACGAGCAGTACTTC.

The rearrangement links TRBV12-3 or TRBV12-4 to TRBJ1-1; tentatively, D is TRBD1 (5 bases). V was clipped by 8 bases and J by 5 bases, with 12 bases between them. This CDR3 has 12 amino acids. This chain's CDR3 is CASSREGTEAFF. The CDR3 DNA reads TGTGCCAGCTCCAGGGAAGGAACTGAAGCTTTCTTT.

V and J are TRBV6-6 and TRBJ1-4; unclear D gene. The CDR3 runs 16 residues. V lost 2 bases, J lost 2 bases, and 12 bases lay in between. Per the germline V gene, CDR1 is MNHNY and CDR2 is SVGAGI (reference sequence). DNA for the CDR3: TGTGCCAGCAGTTACGTCGGCGGCGGGACTAATGAAAAACTGTTTTTT. Translated: CASSYVGGGTNEKLFF.

The chain recombines TRBV30 with TRBJ1-1; D remains ambiguous. Deletions cut 4 bases from V and 1 base from J, with 10 bases between. The CDR3 has 13 amino acids. Germline CDR1 and CDR2: GTSNPN and SVGIG (reference sequence). In DNA, the CDR3 is TGTGCCTGGACAACGGTGGCGAACACTGAAGCTTTCTTT. This codes for CAWTTVANTEAFF. Full variable domain (rest looked up from reference TRBV30 and TRBJ1-1): SQTIHQWPATLVQPVGSPLSLECTVEGTSNPNLYWYRQAAGRGLQLLFYSVGIGQISSEVPQNLSASRPQDRQFILSSKKLLLSDSGFYLCAWTTVANTEAFFGQGTRLTVV.

The chain is built from TRBV28 and TRBJ1-1, with 7 bases lining up with TRBD1. Unmatched junction bases numbered 16, after V lost 4 bases and J lost 8 bases. The CDR3 has 16 amino acids. CDR1 is MDHEN, CDR2 SYDVKM, per germline. This CDR3 is CASSSGPGQVRREAFF. CDR3 nucleotides: TGTGCCAGCAGTTCTGGCCCCGGACAGGTGAGACGCGAAGCTTTCTTT. The whole variable domain, remainder taken from reference TRBV28 and TRBJ1-1, is DVKVTQSSRYLVKRTGEKVFLECVQDMDHENMFWYRQDPGLGLRLIYFSYDVKMKEKGDIPEGYSVSREKKERFSLILESASTNQTSMYLCASSSGPGQVRREAFFGQGTRLTVV.

V gene TRBV12-5 combines with J gene TRBJ2-7; D is undetermined. Trimming cost V 2 bases and J 3 bases, with 17 bases left between them. The CDR3 runs 16 residues. Germline V lookup: CDR1 LGHNT, CDR2 FRNRAP. The CDR3 is CASGLKGPSVGYEQYF. CDR3 sequence (DNA): TGTGCTAGTGGTTTGAAAGGCCCCTCGGTAGGCTACGAGCAGTACTTC. The full variable domain, completed using reference TRBV12-5 and TRBJ2-7, is DARVTQTPRHKVTEMGQEVTMRCQPILGHNTVFWYRQTMMQGLELLAYFRNRAPLDDSGMPKDRFSAEMPDATLATLKIQPSEPRDSAVYFCASGLKGPSVGYEQYFGPGTRLTVT.

The CDR3 DNA sequence: TGCGCCAGCAGCTCTTGGACAGGGGGCTGGGGCTACACCTTC. Translated: CASSSWTGGWGYTF. This sequence joins TRBV5-1 and TRBJ1-2; 11 positions agree with TRBD1. The CDR3 is 14 amino acids. With 3 bases clipped from V and 8 bases from J, the junction kept 6 bases outside the gene matches. Looked up from germline, CDR1 is SGHRS and CDR2 is YFSETQ.

Of note for this clone: A read error may produce the germline difference seen at one junction end. The V call is TRBV20-1, the J call TRBJ2-7; TRBD1 is a possible D gene (5 bases). CDR3 length equals 14 residues. The V gene's germline CDR1 is DFQATT and CDR2 SNEGSKA (reference sequence). The CDR3 here is CSASLSGISDEQYF. In nucleotides, the CDR3 is TGCAGTGCTAGTTTGTCAGGGATCTCCGACGAGCAGTACTTC.

This clone was detected once. The chain uses TRBV3-1 (or the pseudogene TRBV3-2) and TRBJ2-1; 7 bases map to TRBD1. The CDR3 totals 14 residues. Germline lookup yields CDR1 LGHDT and CDR2 YNNKEL (reference sequence). The V segment lost 4 bases and the J segment 3 bases; nucleotides outside the gene matches: 3. The CDR3 bases are TGTGCCAGCAGCCCGACAGGGAGCTACAATGAGCAGTTCTTC. Translated: CASSPTGSYNEQFF.